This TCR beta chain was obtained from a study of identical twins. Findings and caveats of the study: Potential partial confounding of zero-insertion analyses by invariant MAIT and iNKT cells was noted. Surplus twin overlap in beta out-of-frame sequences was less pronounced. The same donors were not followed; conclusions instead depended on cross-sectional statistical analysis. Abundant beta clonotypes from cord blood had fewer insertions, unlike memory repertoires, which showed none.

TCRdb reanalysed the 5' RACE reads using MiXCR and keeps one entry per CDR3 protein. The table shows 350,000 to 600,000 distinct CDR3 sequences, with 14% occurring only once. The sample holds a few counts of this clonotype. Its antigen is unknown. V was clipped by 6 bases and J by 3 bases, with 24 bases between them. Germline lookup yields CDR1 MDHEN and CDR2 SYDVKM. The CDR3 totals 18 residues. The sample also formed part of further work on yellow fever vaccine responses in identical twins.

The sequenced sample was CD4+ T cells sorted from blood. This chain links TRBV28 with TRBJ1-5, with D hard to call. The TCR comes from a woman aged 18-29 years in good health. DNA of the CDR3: TGTGCCAGCAGCTTTAATAAGGTTCGGGGAGGGATCAATCAGCCCCAGCATTTT. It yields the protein CASSFNKVRGGINQPQHF. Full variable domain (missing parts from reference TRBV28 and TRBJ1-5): DVKVTQSSRYLVKRTGEKVFLECVQDMDHENMFWYRQDPGLGLRLIYFSYDVKMKEKGDIPEGYSVSREKKERFSLILESASTNQTSMYLCASSFNKVRGGINQPQHFGDGTRLSIL.